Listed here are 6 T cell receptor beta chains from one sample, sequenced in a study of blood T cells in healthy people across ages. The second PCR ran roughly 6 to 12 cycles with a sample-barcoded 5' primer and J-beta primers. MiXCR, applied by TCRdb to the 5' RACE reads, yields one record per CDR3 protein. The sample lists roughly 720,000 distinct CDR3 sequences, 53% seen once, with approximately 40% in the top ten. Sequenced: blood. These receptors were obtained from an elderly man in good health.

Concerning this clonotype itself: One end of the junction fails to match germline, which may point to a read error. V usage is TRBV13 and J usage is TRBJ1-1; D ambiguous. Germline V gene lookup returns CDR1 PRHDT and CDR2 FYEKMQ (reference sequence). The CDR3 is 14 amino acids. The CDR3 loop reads CASSLGRVNTEVFF. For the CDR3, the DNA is TGTGCCAGCAGCTTAGGAAGGGTAAACACTGAAGTTTTCTTT.

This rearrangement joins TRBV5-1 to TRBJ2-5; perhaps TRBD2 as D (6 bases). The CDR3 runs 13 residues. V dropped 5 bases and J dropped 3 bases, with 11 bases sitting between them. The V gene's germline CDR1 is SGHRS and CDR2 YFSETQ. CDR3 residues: CASSRDLEETQYF. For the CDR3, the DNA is TGCGCCAGCAGTCGGGACTTAGAAGAGACCCAGTACTTC. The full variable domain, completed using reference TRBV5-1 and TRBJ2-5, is KAGVTQTPRYLIKTRGQQVTLSCSPISGHRSVSWYQQTPGQGLQFLFEYFSETQRNKGNFPGRFSGRQFSNSRSEMNVSTLELGDSALYLCASSRDLEETQYFGPGTRLLVL.

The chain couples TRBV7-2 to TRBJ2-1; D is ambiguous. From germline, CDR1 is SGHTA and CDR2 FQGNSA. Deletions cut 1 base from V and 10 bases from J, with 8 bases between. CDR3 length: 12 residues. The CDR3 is CASSLVTAEQFF. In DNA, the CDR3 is TGTGCCAGCAGCTTAGTTACAGCCGAGCAGTTCTTC.

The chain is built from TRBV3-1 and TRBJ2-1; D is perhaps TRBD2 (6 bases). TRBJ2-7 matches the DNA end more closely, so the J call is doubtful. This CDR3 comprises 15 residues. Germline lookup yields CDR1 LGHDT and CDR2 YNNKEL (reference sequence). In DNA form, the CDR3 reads TGTGCCAGCAGCCCCCGGACTAAAATCTACAATGAGCAGTACTTC. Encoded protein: CASSPRTKIYNEQYF.

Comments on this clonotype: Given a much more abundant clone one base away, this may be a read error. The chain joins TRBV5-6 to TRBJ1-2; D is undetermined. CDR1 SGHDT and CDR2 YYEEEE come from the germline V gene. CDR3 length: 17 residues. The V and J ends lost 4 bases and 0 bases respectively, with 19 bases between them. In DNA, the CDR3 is TGTGCCAGCAGCCCGGAGTACGAAGTCCCAGCTAACTATGGCTACACCTTC. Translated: CASSPEYEVPANYGYTF.

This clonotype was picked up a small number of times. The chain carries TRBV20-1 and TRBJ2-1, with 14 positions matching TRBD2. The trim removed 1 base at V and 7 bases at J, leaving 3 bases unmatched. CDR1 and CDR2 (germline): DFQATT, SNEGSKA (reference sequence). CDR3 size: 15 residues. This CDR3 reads CSARAGTSGSNEQFF. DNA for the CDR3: TGCAGTGCTAGAGCCGGGACTAGCGGGAGTAATGAGCAGTTCTTC.